This TCR beta chain comes out of a study of OX40 agonist ivuxolimab in advanced cancers. Across the whole study: Across the patients, intravenous ivuxolimab was delivered every 2 weeks at 0.01 to 10 mg/kg. Of the patients, three showed partial responses, one with hepatocellular carcinoma and two with cutaneous melanoma.

Libraries were prepared by immunoSEQ multiplex PCR; TCRdb keeps only in-frame clonotypes and omits some of them. The sample shows about 100,000 clones, approximately 87% of them seen only once. CDR1 and CDR2 (germline): SGHRS, YFSETQ. The V end was cut by 4 bases, the J end by 8 bases, with 10 bases between. CDR3 length: 13 amino acids. The chain carries TRBV5-1 and TRBJ1-6, with a possible D match to TRBD1 (5 bases). The sequencing here drew on CD4+ or CD8+ T cells sorted from blood, taken in a trial of the OX40 agonist ivuxolimab. This clonotype was obtained from an adult with an advanced solid tumor such as melanoma, head and neck, liver or kidney cancer. The CDR3 loop is CASSLGDDSPLHF. In DNA form, the CDR3 reads TGCGCCAGCAGCCTCGGGGACGATTCACCCCTCCACTTT.